This TCR beta chain derives from a study of blood T cells in healthy people across ages. Study-level findings and limits: Diversity figures derived from one million T cells were judged to underestimate the true value.

This clonotype turned up a few times. Its antigen is not known. With 2 bases removed from V and 6 bases from J, the gap between germline ends came to 4 bases. CDR1 SGHTA and CDR2 FQGNSA come from the germline V gene. The CDR3 is 11 residues long. Primed by a sample-barcoded 5' primer and a J-beta primer mix, a second PCR proceeded for roughly 6 to 12 cycles. TCRdb fed the 5' RACE reads into MiXCR, producing one record per CDR3 protein. The data contain some 940,000 distinct CDR3 sequences, 29% of them singletons. This sample also appeared in a second study, on T cells of mothers and their children. That paper notes: In this cohort, donors were three healthy Caucasian mothers plus their six children. Evidence of persistent microchimeric T cell clones was absent.

The receptor comes from a woman in her thirties or forties in good health. This sequence joins TRBV7-2 and TRBJ1-2; no reliable D call. What was sequenced was blood. The CDR3 nucleotides read TGTGCCAGCAGCTTATATAATGGCTACACCTTC. It codes for CASSLYNGYTF.